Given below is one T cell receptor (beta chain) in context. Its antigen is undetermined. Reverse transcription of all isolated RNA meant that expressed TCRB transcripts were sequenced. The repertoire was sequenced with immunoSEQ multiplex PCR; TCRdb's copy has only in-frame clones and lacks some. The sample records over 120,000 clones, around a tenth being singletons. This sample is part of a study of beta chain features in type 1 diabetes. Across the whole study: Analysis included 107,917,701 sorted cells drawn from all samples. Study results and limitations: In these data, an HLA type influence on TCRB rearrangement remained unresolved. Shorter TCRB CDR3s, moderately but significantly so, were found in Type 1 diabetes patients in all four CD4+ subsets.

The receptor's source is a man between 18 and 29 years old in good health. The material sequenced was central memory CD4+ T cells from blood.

Written as DNA, the CDR3 is TGTGCCACCAGAACCGGACAGGACCGTCGCACAGATACGCAGTATTTT. Encoded protein: CATRTGQDRRTDTQYF. The chain carries TRBV15 and TRBJ2-3; 7 bases align to TRBD1. Per germline, CDR1 LNHNV and CDR2 YYDKDF (reference sequence). V was pared by 6 bases and J by 1 base, with 10 bases of the junction left unmatched. This CDR3 has 16 amino acids.